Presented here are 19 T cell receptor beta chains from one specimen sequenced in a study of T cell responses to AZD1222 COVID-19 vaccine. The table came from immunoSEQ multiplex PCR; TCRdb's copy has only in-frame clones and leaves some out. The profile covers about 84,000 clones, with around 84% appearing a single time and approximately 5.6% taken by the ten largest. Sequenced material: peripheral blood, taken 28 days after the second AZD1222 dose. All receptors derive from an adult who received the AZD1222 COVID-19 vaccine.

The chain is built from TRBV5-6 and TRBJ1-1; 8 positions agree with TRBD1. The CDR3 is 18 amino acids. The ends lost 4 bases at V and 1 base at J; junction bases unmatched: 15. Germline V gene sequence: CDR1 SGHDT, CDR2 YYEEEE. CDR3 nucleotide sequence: TGTGCCAGCAGCATCGACAGGGGAGGGTACCATACGAACACTGAAGCTTTCTTT. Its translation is CASSIDRGGYHTNTEAFF.

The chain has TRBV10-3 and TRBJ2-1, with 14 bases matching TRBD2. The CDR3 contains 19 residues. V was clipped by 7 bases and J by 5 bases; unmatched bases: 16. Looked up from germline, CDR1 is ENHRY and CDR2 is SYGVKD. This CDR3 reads CAITPGLAGGGGAHNEQFF. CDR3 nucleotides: TGTGCCATCACCCCCGGACTAGCGGGAGGAGGAGGGGCCCACAATGAGCAGTTCTTC.

The CDR3: CASSKGDYEQYF. DNA of the CDR3: TGTGCCAGCAGCAAAGGGGATTATGAGCAGTACTTC. This chain connects TRBV21-1 to TRBJ2-7. TRBV21-1 constitutes a pseudogene. The CDR3 is 12 residues long.

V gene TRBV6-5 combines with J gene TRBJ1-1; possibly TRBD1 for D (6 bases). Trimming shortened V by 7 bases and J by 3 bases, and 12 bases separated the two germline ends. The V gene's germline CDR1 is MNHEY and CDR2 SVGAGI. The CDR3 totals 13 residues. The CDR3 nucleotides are TGTGCCAGCAATAAACAGGGAGACACTGAAGCTTTCTTT. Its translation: CASNKQGDTEAFF.

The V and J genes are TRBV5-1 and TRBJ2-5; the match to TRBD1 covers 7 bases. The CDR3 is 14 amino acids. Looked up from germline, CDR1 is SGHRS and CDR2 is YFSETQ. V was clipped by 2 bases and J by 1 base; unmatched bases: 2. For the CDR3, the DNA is TGCGCCAGCAGCTTCCAGGGGGTCCAAGAGACCCAGTACTTC. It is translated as CASSFQGVQETQYF.

The CDR3 sequence: CASITRQEHF. The CDR3 DNA reads TGTGCCAGCATCACCCGACAGGAGCATTTT. This chain uses TRBV21-1 with TRBJ1-5; TRBD1 is taken as the D call from the table, unchecked against the DNA. TRBV21-1 is noted as a pseudogene. The CDR3 is 10 amino acids.

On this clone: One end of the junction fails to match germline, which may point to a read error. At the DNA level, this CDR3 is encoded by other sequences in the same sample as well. CDR3 in DNA: TGCGCCAGCAGTTCCCCAGAACGAACCAACTATGGCTACACCTTC. It translates to CASSSPERTNYGYTF. The chain has TRBV6-5 and TRBJ1-2; D is undetermined. Germline V gene sequence: CDR1 MNHEY, CDR2 SVGAGI. The CDR3 covers 15 residues.

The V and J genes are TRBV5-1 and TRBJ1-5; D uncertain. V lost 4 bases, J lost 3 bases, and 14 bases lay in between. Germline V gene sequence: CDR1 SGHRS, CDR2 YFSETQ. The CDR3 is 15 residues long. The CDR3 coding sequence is TGCGCCAGCAGCAGATTTGGGCAGCCCAATCAGCCCCAGCATTTT. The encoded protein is CASSRFGQPNQPQHF.

CDR3 sequence reads: CAWRTGAGQPQHF. The CDR3 DNA reads as TGTGCCTGGAGGACAGGGGCTGGACAGCCCCAGCATTTT. This sequence joins TRBV30 and TRBJ1-5; TRBD1 agrees at 8 bases. The trim removed 3 bases at V and 7 bases at J, leaving 5 bases unmatched. Germline lookup yields CDR1 GTSNPN and CDR2 SVGIG (reference sequence). This CDR3 has 13 residues.

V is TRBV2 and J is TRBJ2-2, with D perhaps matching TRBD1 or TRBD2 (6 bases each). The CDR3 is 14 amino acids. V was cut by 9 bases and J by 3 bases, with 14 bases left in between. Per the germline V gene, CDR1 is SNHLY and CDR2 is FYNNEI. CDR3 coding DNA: TGTGCCAGTGGACAGACTAGGGACACCGGGGAGCTGTTTTTT. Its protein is CASGQTRDTGELFF.

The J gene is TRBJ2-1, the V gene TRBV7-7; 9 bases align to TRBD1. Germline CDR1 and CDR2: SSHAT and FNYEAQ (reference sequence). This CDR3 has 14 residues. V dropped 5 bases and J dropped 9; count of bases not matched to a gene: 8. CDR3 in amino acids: CASSRGQGGGEQFF. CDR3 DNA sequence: TGTGCCAGCAGCCGGGGACAGGGTGGCGGTGAGCAGTTCTTC. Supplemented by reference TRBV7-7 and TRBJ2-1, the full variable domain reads GAGVSQSPRYKVTKRGQDVTLRCDPISSHATLYWYQQALGQGPEFLTYFNYEAQPDKSGLPSDRFSAERPEGSISTLTIQRTEQRDSAMYRCASSRGQGGGEQFFGPGTRLTVL.

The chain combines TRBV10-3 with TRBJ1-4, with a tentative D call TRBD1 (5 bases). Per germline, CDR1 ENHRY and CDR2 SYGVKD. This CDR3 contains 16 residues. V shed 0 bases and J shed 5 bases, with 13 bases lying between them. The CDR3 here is CAISESKAGSNEKLFF. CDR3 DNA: TGTGCCATCAGTGAGTCGAAGGCAGGGTCCAATGAAAAACTGTTTTTT.

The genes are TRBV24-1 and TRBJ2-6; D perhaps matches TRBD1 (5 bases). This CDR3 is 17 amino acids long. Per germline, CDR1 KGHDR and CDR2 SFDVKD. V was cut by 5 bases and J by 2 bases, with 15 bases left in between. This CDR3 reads CATSGGREDAGANVLTF. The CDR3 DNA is TGTGCCACCAGTGGAGGCAGGGAAGATGCTGGGGCCAACGTCCTGACTTTC.

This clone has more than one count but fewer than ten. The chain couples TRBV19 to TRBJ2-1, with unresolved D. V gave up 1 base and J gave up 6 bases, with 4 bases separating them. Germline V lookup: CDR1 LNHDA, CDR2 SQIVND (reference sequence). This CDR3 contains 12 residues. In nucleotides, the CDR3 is TGTGCCAGTAGTATAGGGAGCAATGAGCAGTTCTTC. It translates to CASSIGSNEQFF.

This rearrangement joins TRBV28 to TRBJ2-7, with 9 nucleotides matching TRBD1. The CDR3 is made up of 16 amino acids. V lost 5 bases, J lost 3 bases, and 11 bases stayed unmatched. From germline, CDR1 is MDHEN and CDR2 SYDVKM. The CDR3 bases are TGTGCCAGCAGTGCGCCAGGCGGGACAGGGATCTACGAGCAGTACTTC. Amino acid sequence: CASSAPGGTGIYEQYF.

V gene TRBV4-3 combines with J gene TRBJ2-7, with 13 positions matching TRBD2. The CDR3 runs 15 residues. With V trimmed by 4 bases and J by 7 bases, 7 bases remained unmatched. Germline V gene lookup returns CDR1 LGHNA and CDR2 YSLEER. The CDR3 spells CASSPGLAGVGEQYF. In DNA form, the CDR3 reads TGCGCCAGCAGCCCCGGACTAGCGGGAGTAGGGGAGCAGTACTTC.

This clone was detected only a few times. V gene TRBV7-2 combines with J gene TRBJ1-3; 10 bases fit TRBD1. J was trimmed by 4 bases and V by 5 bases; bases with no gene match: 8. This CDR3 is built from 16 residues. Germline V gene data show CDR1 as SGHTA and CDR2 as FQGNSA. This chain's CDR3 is CASSPGQGMGGNTIYF. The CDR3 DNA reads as TGTGCCAGCAGCCCGGGACAGGGGATGGGAGGAAACACCATATATTTT.

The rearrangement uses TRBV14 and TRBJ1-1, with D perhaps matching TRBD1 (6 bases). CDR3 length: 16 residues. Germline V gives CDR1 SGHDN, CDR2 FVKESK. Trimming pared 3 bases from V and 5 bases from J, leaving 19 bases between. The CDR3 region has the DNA TGTGCCAGCAGCCACCCCAGCCAAAAGACAGGAACTGAAGCTTTCTTT. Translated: CASSHPSQKTGTEAFF.

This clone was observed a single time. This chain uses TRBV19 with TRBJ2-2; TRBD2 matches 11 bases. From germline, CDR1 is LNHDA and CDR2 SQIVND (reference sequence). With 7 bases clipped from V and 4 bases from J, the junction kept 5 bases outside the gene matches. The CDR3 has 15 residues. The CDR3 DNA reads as TGTGCCAGTATAATAACTAGCGGGAGCACCGGGGAGCTGTTTTTT. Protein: CASIITSGSTGELFF.